What follows is one T cell receptor beta chain and its context. This entry belongs to a study of response to subunit inactivated influenza vaccine. Germline lookup yields CDR1 SQVTM and CDR2 ANQGSEA. The CDR3 runs to 14 residues. V lost 5 bases, J lost 4 bases, and 17 bases lay in between. Each CDR3 protein is one row after TCRdb ran MiXCR on the RT-PCR reads. This sample has 530,000 or so distinct CDR3 sequences; 13% to 15% occur once, and the top ten carry 11%. The chain uses TRBV29-1 and TRBJ2-5, with D perhaps TRBD1 (6 bases). This receptor was identified in a man aged 50-60 years who received an inactivated influenza vaccine. Sequenced here: PBMCs from blood, sampled roughly 13 days after vaccination. This CDR3 reads CSVTGRAVGETQYF. The CDR3 DNA reads TGCAGCGTTACAGGGCGAGCGGTGGGAGAGACCCAGTACTTC.